This T cell receptor beta chain was found in a study of blood T cell repertoires in COVID-19. The wider study: In each case, the material was cDNA or gDNA derived from T cells, B-cell-depleted T cells, or PBMCs.

Source study methods: Amplification of reference gene primers provided the estimated nucleated cell counts. Clones were sequenced by immunoSEQ multiplex PCR, and TCRdb holds only the in-frame ones, with some missing. V, J and clone size are those of that table, while D and trimming were read from the DNA. In the table there are around 95,000 clones, 81% of which are singletons. Trimming took 4 bases from V and 0 from J, leaving 13 bases between them. This CDR3 contains 16 residues. Germline values: CDR1 SGHNT, CDR2 YENEEA. This chain links TRBV11-3 with TRBJ1-5, with D possibly TRBD1 on 6 matching bases. The receptor was derived from a woman of 80 years or more with acute or convalescent COVID-19. The sample consisted of peripheral blood. This CDR3 reads CASSSGTPNSNQPQHF. In DNA, the CDR3 is TGTGCCAGCAGCTCAGGGACACCTAATAGCAATCAGCCCCAGCATTTT.